The present T cell receptor (beta chain) was sequenced within a study of T-cell memory formation after mild COVID-19. TCRdb recomputed calls from the 5' RACE reads with MiXCR, one row per CDR3 protein. The sample has 300,000 to 350,000 distinct CDR3 sequences; about 13% are singletons. General study findings and limits: The main location of contracting CD4+ clones was CM and EM, and that of contracting CD8+ clones was EMRA.

This clonotype has at least ten counts. Its target is unknown. After removal of 4 bases from V and 2 bases from J, the junction contained 3 bases not matched to a gene. CDR3 size: 15 residues. Germline lookup yields CDR1 SGDLS and CDR2 YYNGEE. The rearrangement joins TRBV9 to TRBJ2-5, with 12 bases that match TRBD2. Material: PBMCs or a T cell subset sorted from them (not recorded which). This TCR was recovered from a man aged 18-30 years who had mild COVID-19 (a few samples of this study predate the infection). Cell type and time point are not known. The CDR3 reads CASSLGLAGQETQYF. Written as DNA, the CDR3 is TGTGCCAGCAGCCTAGGACTAGCGGGGCAAGAGACCCAGTACTTC.